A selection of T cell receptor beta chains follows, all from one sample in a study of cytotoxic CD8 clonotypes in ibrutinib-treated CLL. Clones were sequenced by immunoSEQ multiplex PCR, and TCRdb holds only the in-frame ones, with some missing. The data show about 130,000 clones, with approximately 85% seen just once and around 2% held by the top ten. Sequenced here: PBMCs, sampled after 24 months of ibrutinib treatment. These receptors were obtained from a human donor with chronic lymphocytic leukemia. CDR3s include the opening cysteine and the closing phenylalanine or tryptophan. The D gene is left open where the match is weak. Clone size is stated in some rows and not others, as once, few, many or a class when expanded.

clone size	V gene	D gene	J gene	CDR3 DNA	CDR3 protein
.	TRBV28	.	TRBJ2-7	TGTGCCAGCAGTTTATTGGGCTACGAGCAGTACTTC	CASSLLGYEQYF
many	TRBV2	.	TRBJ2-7	TGTGCCAGTAGTGGGGACATCAACTACGAGCAGTACTTC	CASSGDINYEQYF
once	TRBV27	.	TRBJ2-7	TGTGCCAGCAGTTCTCGGACTGAGACCTACGAGCAGTACTTC	CASSSRTETYEQYF
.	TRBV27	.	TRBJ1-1	TGTGCCAGCAGCCCCTCGAAGGGCCCCGTCGAAGCTTTCTTT	CASSPSKGPVEAFF
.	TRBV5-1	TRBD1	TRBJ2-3	TGCGCCAGCAGCTCACCATACAGGGGTAGCACAGATACGCAGTATTTT	CASSSPYRGSTDTQYF
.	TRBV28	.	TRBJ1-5	TGTGCCAGCAAACAGGGTAACAATCAGCCCCAGCATTTT	CASKQGNNQPQHF
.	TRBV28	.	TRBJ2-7	TGTGCCAGCAGTTTATTGGTGACAGGCTCCTACGAGCAGTACTTC	CASSLLVTGSYEQYF
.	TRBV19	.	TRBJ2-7	TGTGCCATCGGCCCCAGGGGTTTAACGACCGAGCAGTACTTC	CAIGPRGLTTEQYF
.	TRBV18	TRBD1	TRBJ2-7	TGTGCCAGCTCACCACCGGGACAGATCTACGAGCAGTACTTC	CASSPPGQIYEQYF
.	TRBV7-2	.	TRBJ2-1	TGTGCCAGCAGCCCGGGGACTCCCAGGGAGCAGTTCTTC	CASSPGTPREQFF
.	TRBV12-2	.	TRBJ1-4	TGTGCAAGTCGCCAAGGAGAGGGGAAATGCTGTGAAAAACTGTTTTTT	CASRQGEGKCCEKLFF
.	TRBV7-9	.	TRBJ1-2	TGTGCCAGCAGCCCCCGGGACGGTTATGGCTACACCTTC	CASSPRDGYGYTF
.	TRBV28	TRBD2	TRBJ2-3	TGTGCCAGCAGTTTAAAGGGACTAGCGGGAACAGATACGCAGTATTTT	CASSLKGLAGTDTQYF
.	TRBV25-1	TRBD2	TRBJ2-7	TGTGCCAGCAGTGTAGCGGGAGGACCCGAGCAGTACTTC	CASSVAGGPEQYF
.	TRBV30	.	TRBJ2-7	TGTGCCTGGCAAGTTCACCCAGGACCCTACGAGCAGTACTTC	CAWQVHPGPYEQYF
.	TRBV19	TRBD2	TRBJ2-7	TGTGCCAGTAGGCTAGCGGGGGGGTTAACCTACGAGCAGTACTTC	CASRLAGGLTYEQYF
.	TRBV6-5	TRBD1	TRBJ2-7	TGTGCCAGCACTAAAGGACAGGGGTACGAGCAGTACTTC	CASTKGQGYEQYF